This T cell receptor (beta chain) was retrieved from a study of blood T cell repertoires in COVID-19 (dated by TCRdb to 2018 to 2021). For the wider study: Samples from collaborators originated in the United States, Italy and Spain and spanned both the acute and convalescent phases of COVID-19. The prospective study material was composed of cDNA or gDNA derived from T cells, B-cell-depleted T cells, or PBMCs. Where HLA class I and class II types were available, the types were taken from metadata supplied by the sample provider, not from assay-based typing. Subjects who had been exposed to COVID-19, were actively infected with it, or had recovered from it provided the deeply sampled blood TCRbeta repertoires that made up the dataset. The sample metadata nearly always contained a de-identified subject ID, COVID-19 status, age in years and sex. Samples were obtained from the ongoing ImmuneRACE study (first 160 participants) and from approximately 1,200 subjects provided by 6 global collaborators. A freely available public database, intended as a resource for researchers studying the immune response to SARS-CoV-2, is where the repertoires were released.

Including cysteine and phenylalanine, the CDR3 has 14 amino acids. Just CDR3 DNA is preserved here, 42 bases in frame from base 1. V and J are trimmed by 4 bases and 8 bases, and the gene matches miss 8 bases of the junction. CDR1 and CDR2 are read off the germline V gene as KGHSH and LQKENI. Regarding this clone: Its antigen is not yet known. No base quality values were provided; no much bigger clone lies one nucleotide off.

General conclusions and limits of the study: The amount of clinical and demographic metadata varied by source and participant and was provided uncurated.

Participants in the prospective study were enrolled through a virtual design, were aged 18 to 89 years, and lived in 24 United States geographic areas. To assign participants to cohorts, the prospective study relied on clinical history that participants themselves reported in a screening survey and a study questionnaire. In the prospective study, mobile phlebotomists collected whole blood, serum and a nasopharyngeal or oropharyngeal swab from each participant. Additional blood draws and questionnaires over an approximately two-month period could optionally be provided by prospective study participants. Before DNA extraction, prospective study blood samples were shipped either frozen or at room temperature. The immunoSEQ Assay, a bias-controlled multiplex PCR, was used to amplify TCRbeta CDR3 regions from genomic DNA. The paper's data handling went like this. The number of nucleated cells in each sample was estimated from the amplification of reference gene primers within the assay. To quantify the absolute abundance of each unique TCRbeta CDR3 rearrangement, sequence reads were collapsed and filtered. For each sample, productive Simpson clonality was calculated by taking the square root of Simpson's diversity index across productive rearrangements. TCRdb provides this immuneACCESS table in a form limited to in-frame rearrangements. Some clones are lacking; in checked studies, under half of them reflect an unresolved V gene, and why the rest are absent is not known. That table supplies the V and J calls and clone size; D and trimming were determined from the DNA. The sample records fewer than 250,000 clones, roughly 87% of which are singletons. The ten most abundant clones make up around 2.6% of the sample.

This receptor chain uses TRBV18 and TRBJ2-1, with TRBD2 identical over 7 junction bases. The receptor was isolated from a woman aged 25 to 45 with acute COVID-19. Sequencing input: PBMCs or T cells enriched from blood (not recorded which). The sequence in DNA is TGTGCCAGCTCACGAACGGGGGGAAGCGATGAGCAGTTCTTC. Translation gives CASSRTGGSDEQFF.